The rows below give T cell receptor beta chains drawn from one sample of a study of T cell responses to AZD1222 COVID-19 vaccine. Profiled with immunoSEQ multiplex PCR; TCRdb holds only in-frame clones, not every one. There are about 92,000 clones in the sample; approximately 90% occur only once, and about 9.4% lies in the top ten. Material: peripheral blood, obtained on day 0 of AZD1222 vaccination. These receptor sequences come from an adult in good health. CDR3s include the opening cysteine and the closing phenylalanine or tryptophan. A D gene is named only where the DNA matches it firmly. The listing skips clone size in some rows; elsewhere it reads once, few, many or a size class.

clone size	V gene	J gene	D gene	CDR3 DNA	CDR3 protein
-	TRBV16	TRBJ1-1	-	TGTGCCAGCAGCCAATCGAGACTGGGGAACACTGAAGCTTTCTTT	CASSQSRLGNTEAFF
-	TRBV6-2/TRBV6-3	TRBJ1-5	-	TGTGCCAGCAGCCCCAGGGTAAGTCAGCCCCAGCATTTT	CASSPRVSQPQHF
-	TRBV3-1/TRBV3-2	TRBJ1-2	TRBD1	TGTGCCAGCAGCCCGAACGCGGGACAGGGGTCTGGCTACACCTTC	CASSPNAGQGSGYTF
-	TRBV7-2	TRBJ2-7	TRBD1	TGTGCCAGCAGCCCTGGGACAGACTCCTACGAGCAGTACTTC	CASSPGTDSYEQYF
-	TRBV15	TRBJ1-2	-	TGTGCCACCAGCAGAAACGAGGCCGTTGGCTACACCTTC	CATSRNEAVGYTF
-	TRBV3-1/TRBV3-2	TRBJ1-2	-	TGTGCCAGCAGCCACGGGACACCCGATGGCTACACCTTC	CASSHGTPDGYTF
-	TRBV3-1/TRBV3-2	TRBJ2-3	-	TGTGCCAGCAGCCTCTCTTTTCCGGCAGATACGCAGTATTTT	CASSLSFPADTQYF
-	TRBV28	TRBJ2-1	-	TGTGCCAGCAGGAAACAGGGTCCCGATGAGCAGTTCTTC	CASRKQGPDEQFF
-	TRBV6-6	TRBJ2-5	-	TGTGCCAGCAGTTACGTGGGGGAGACCCAGTACTTC	CASSYVGETQYF
-	TRBV24-1	TRBJ2-2	-	TGTGCCACCAGTGAAGGGGACCTGAACACCGGGGAGCTGTTTTTT	CATSEGDLNTGELFF
-	TRBV1	TRBJ2-5	-	TGCACCAGCGGAATCACTAGCGGGGGGTTAACCAGGGGAGAGACCCAGTACTTC	CTSGITSGGLTRGETQYF
-	TRBV2	TRBJ1-4	-	TGTGCCAGCAGTGAACGAGAAAAACTGTTTTTT	CASSEREKLFF
once	TRBV7-2	TRBJ1-5	-	TGTGCCAGCAGCTTGGACAGCAATCAGCCCCAGCATTTT	CASSLDSNQPQHF
-	TRBV5-1	TRBJ2-7	-	TGCGCCAGCAGCTTGGCGGGGTCGGACTACGAGCAGTACTTC	CASSLAGSDYEQYF
-	TRBV28	TRBJ2-2	-	TGTGCCAGCAGTTTTATAGGGGCCCTTAACACCGGGGAGCTGTTTTTT	CASSFIGALNTGELFF
few	TRBV6-5	TRBJ1-1	TRBD1	TGTGCCAGCAGCGCTTGGACAGGGGTGACTTTCTTT	CASSAWTGVTFF
-	TRBV6-1	TRBJ2-5	TRBD2	TGTGCCAGCAGTGGCCAGCTAGCGGGAGGAGGAGAGACCCAGTACTTC	CASSGQLAGGGETQYF
-	TRBV6-6	TRBJ1-4	-	TGTGCCAGCAGTCCCCGGGGCGGGAATGAAAAACTGTTTTTT	CASSPRGGNEKLFF
-	TRBV30	TRBJ2-1	-	TGTGCCTGGAGTGCCCTCAAGCAAAAGAGCTCCTACAATGAGCAGTTCTTC	CAWSALKQKSSYNEQFF
-	TRBV18	TRBJ1-2	-	TGTGCCAGCTCACCTCGAGAGGGGGCTAACTATGGCTACACCTTC	CASSPREGANYGYTF
-	TRBV5-4	TRBJ2-5	-	TGTGCCAGCAGCTTGGTACGCTATGTGGAGGCCCAGTACTTC	CASSLVRYVEAQYF
once	TRBV5-8	TRBJ2-3	TRBD2	TGTGCCAGCAGCTTGGCCTCACTAGCGGGGGGCACAGATACGCAGTATTTT	CASSLASLAGGTDTQYF
once	TRBV30	TRBJ2-1	TRBD2	TGTGCCTGGGGGAGGGTGGGAAATGAGCAGTTCTTC	CAWGRVGNEQFF
-	TRBV19	TRBJ2-5	TRBD2	TGTGCCAGTAGTATAGGGACTAGCGGGAGGACCCAGTACTTC	CASSIGTSGRTQYF
-	TRBV19	TRBJ2-7	-	TGTGCCAGTAGTATGCGTAGGGGAACCTACGAGCAGTACTTC	CASSMRRGTYEQYF
-	TRBV21-1	TRBJ2-5	-	TGTGCCAGCAGCAAAGAAAGGGGGTCCCAACACCTGGCGTACCAAGAGACCCAGTACTTC	CASSKERGSQHLAYQETQYF
-	TRBV29-1	TRBJ2-3	TRBD1	TGCAGCGAGACACAGGGGGGAGATACGCAGTATTTT	CSETQGGDTQYF
-	TRBV19	TRBJ2-2	TRBD2	TGTGCCACCTGTGGGACTAGCAACACCGGGGAGCTGTTTTTT	CATCGTSNTGELFF
once	TRBV5-1	TRBJ2-1	-	TGCGCCAGCAGCTTGGCCACCGGGGATACTCTTGGGGAGCAGTTCTTC	CASSLATGDTLGEQFF
-	TRBV6-6	TRBJ2-7	TRBD1	TGTGCCAGCAGTTACGACAGGGAAGGACGGGGCGAGCAGTACTTC	CASSYDREGRGEQYF
few	TRBV7-5	TRBJ1-5	-	TGTGTCAGAAGCTCCTACAGGGGGAGAAGTCAGCCCCAGCATTTT	CVRSSYRGRSQPQHF